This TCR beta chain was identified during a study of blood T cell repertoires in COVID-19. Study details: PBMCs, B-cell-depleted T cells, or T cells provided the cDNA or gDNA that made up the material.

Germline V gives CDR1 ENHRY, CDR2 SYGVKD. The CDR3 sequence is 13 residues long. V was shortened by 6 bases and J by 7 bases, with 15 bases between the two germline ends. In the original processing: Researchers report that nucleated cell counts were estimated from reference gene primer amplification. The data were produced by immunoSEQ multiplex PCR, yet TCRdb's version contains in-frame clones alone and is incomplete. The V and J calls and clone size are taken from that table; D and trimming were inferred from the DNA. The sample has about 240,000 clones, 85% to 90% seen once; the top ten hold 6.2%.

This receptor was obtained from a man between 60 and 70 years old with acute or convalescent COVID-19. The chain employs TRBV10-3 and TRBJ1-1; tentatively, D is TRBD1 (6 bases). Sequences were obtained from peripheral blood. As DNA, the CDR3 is TGTGCCATCAGGGGATCGGGGGGCCTTGAAGCTTTCTTT. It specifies CAIRGSGGLEAFF.